This T cell receptor beta chain emerged from a study of molecular identifiers for immune sequencing clone quantification. Many counts were recorded for this clonotype. Via MiXCR, TCRdb re-called the PCR reads, giving one row per CDR3 protein. Of under 800,000 distinct CDR3 sequences in the sample, less than 30% were seen once. J lost 2 bases, V lost 4 bases, and 4 bases had no gene match. The CDR3 totals 16 residues. Germline V gene data show CDR1 as SGHAT and CDR2 as FQNNGV. The sequence was obtained from a human donor in good health. Some libraries in this study had Jurkat cell RNA spiked in. This rearrangement joins TRBV11-2 to TRBJ2-1, with TRBD2 matching 11 bases. Sequencing was performed on naive CD8+ T cells from blood, with Jurkat cell RNA spiked in. Subset: FACS-sorted CD8+CD4-CCR7+CD45RA+ naive T cells. For the CDR3, the DNA is TGTGCCAGCAGCTCAGTAGCGGGAGGGACCTACAATGAGCAGTTCTTC. Translating gives CASSSVAGGTYNEQFF.